This T cell receptor (beta chain) was obtained from a study of post-analysis software for immune sequencing data. In the study overall: The study covered relapsing-remitting, secondary progressive and progressive-relapsing courses of multiple sclerosis.

The TCR beta cDNA libraries contained unique molecular identifiers. TCRdb used MiXCR to reprocess the PCR reads, holding one entry per CDR3 protein. Here the sample spans 800,000 to 950,000 distinct CDR3 sequences, about 53% being singletons. CDR3 length: 17 residues. Losses at the gene ends were 0 bases for V and 10 bases for J; bases not matched to a gene: 12. Looked up from germline, CDR1 is LNHNV and CDR2 is YYDKDF (reference sequence). Whole-study findings and limits: With TRBV5-6, TRBV5-1 and TRBV20-1 included, about five TRBV segments were more frequent in patients than in controls. Significantly lower normalized Chao1 diversity was found in patients with multiple sclerosis relative to controls.

A word on this clonotype: Its antigen remains unidentified.

The chain links TRBV15 to TRBJ1-6; 7 nucleotides align to TRBD1. Sequencing was performed on blood. This TCR was recovered from a girl under 18 with multiple sclerosis. In nucleotides, the CDR3 is TGTGCCACCAGCAGAGATTGGGGCTTACAGGGGCTATCACCCCTCCACTTT. Protein sequence: CATSRDWGLQGLSPLHF.